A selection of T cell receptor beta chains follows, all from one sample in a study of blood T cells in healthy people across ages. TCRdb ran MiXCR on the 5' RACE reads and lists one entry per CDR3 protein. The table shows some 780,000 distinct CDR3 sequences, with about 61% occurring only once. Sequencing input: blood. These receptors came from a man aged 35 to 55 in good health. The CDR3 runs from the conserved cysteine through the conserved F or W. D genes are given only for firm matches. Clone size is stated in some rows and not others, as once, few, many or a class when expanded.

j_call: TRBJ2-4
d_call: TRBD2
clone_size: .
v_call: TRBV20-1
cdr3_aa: CSGLGLRDIQYF
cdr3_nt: TGCAGTGGTCTGGGACTACGAGACATTCAGTACTTC

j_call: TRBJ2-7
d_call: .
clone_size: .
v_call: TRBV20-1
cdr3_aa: CSALRPGKYEQYF
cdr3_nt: TGCAGTGCCCTCCGGCCAGGGAAGTACGAGCAGTACTTC

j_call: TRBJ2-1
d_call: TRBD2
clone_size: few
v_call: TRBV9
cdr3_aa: CASSVAGGTYNEQFF
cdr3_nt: TGTGCCAGCAGCGTCGCGGGGGGGACCTACAATGAGCAGTTCTTC

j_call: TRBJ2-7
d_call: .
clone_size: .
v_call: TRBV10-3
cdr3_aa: CAISVDGAYEQYF
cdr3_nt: TGTGCCATCAGTGTAGACGGAGCCTACGAGCAGTACTTC

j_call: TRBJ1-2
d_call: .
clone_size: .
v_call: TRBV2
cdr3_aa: CASSEVVGGGYGYTF
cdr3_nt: TGTGCCAGCAGTGAAGTTGTAGGGGGAGGGTATGGCTACACCTTC

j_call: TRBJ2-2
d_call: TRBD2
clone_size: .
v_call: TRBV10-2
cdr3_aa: CASGVSGRSNTGELFF
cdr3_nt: TGCGCCAGCGGGGTTAGCGGGAGGTCGAACACCGGGGAGCTGTTTTTT

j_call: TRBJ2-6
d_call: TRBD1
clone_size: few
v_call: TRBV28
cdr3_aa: CASSLLGGPSGANVLTF
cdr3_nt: TGTGCCAGCAGTTTATTAGGGGGCCCCTCTGGGGCCAACGTCCTGACTTTC

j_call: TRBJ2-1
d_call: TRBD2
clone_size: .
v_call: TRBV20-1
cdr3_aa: CSASGRALRSEQFF
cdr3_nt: TGCAGTGCTAGCGGGAGGGCCCTACGCAGTGAGCAGTTCTTC

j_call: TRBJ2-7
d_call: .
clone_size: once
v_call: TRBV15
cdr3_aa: CATSKDRLPPYEQYF
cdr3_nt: TGTGCCACCAGCAAGGACAGACTCCCCCCCTACGAGCAGTACTTC

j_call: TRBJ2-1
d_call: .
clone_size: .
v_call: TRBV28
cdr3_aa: CATSERDEQFF
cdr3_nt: TGTGCCACTTCTGAGAGGGATGAGCAGTTCTTC

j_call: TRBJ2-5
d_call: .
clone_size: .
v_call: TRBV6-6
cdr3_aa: CASSYAGPSQETQYF
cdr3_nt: TGTGCCAGCAGTTATGCAGGGCCCTCCCAAGAGACCCAGTACTTC

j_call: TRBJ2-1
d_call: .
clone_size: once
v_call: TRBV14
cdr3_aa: CASSQVRGLAEQFF
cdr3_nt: TGTGCCAGCAGCCAAGTTCGGGGGCTGGCAGAGCAGTTCTTC

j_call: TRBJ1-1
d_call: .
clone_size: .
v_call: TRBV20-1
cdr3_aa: CSASSRPVGDTEAFF
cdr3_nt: TGCAGTGCTAGTAGCCGCCCCGTGGGGGACACTGAAGCTTTCTTT

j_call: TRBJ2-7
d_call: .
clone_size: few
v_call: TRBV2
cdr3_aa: CASKGNEQYF
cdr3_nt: TGTGCCAGCAAGGGTAACGAGCAGTACTTC

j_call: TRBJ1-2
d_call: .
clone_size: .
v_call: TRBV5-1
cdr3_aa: CASTGSGRTYGYTF
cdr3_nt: TGCGCCAGCACCGGGTCAGGCAGGACCTATGGCTACACCTTC

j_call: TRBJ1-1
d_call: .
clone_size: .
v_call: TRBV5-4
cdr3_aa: CASRDMRGGNTEAFF
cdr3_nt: TGTGCCAGCAGGGATATGAGGGGTGGGAACACTGAAGCTTTCTTT